The 10 T cell receptor beta chains listed next were all sequenced from one sample in a study of CD8 T cells in ankylosing spondylitis. The study's findings and limits: Roughly eight highly homologous variants made up a TCR beta motif that seemed to typify ankylosing spondylitis blood.

Their antigens are not known. TCRdb reprocessed the 5' RACE reads with MiXCR, giving one entry per CDR3 protein. This sample has fewer than 400,000 distinct CDR3 sequences; around 22% occur once, and the top ten carry less than 20%. Sequencing input: blood, either unsorted or a sorted T cell fraction (not recorded which). These receptors were taken from a male donor with ankylosing spondylitis.

The chain joins TRBV25-1 to TRBJ2-7; D is tentatively TRBD1 or TRBD2 (6 bases each). The germline CDR1 and CDR2 sequences are MGHDK and SYGVNS. The CDR3 is 14 amino acids. V gave up 6 bases and J gave up 6 bases, with 18 bases separating them. For the CDR3, the DNA is TGTGCCAGCAGGGTGAGGGGGACTCAGGGCGAGCAGTACTTC. Its translation is CASRVRGTQGEQYF.

The chain employs TRBV19 and TRBJ1-1; D gene unclear. The germline V and J ends were trimmed by 5 bases and 1 base, with 14 bases remaining between them. The CDR3 is 15 amino acids. Germline CDR1 is LNHDA and CDR2 is SQIVND (reference sequence). As DNA, the CDR3 is TGTGCCAGTAGTCGAACGGAACTGGAGAACACTGAAGCTTTCTTT. This translates into CASSRTELENTEAFF.

This clonotype showed up just a few times. V usage is TRBV30 and J usage is TRBJ1-2; D is ambiguous. The CDR3 has 13 residues. Trimming left V 2 bases short and J 6 bases short, with 13 bases between. Germline V CDR1 and CDR2: GTSNPN, SVGIG (reference sequence). The CDR3 DNA sequence: TGTGCCTGGAGTTTGCGTCGCGGGAATGGCTACACCTTC. Its protein product is CAWSLRRGNGYTF. Complete variable domain (other parts from reference TRBV30 and TRBJ1-2): SQTIHQWPATLVQPVGSPLSLECTVEGTSNPNLYWYRQAAGRGLQLLFYSVGIGQISSEVPQNLSASRPQDRQFILSSKKLLLSDSGFYLCAWSLRRGNGYTFGSGTRLTVV.

The chain links TRBV15 to TRBJ2-7; 9 bases are shared with TRBD2. Germline trimming cut 4 bases from V and 4 bases from J; bases unmatched to any gene: 14. Germline V gives CDR1 LNHNV, CDR2 YYDKDF (reference sequence). This CDR3 spans 17 amino acids. CDR3 coding DNA: TGTGCCACCAGCAAGGCTAGCGGGGAGGGATACGGGTACGAGCAGTACTTC. Its protein product is CATSKASGEGYGYEQYF. Looking up the rest from reference TRBV15 and TRBJ2-7 gives the full variable domain: DAMVIQNPRYQVTQFGKPVTLSCSQTLNHNVMYWYQQKSSQAPKLLFHYYDKDFNNEADTPDNFQSRRPNTSFCFLDIRSPGLGDTAMYLCATSKASGEGYGYEQYFGPGTRLTVT.

V usage is TRBV24-1 and J usage is TRBJ2-5, with 9 bases fitting TRBD1. Germline V gene lookup returns CDR1 KGHDR and CDR2 SFDVKD. V dropped 1 base and J dropped 2; count of bases not matched to a gene: 4. This CDR3 has 16 amino acids. For the CDR3, the DNA is TGTGCCACCAGTGATTTTCGACAGGGGGGTCAAGAGACCCAGTACTTC. Translating it yields CATSDFRQGGQETQYF.

The chain combines TRBV29-1 with TRBJ2-3, with D uncertain. Trimming removed 0 bases at V and 2 bases at J, with 3 bases between. This CDR3 has 12 amino acids. Germline CDR1 is SQVTM and CDR2 is ANQGSEA. The CDR3 nucleotides read TGCAGCGTTGAAGAGTCCACAGATACGCAGTATTTT. Translating it yields CSVEESTDTQYF.

This clonotype was counted between two and nine times. This sequence joins TRBV11-2 and TRBJ2-5, with 7 bases that match TRBD1. Germline V gene lookup returns CDR1 SGHAT and CDR2 FQNNGV. Unmatched junction bases numbered 1, after V lost 4 bases and J lost 2 bases. The CDR3 sequence is 13 residues long. The CDR3 DNA sequence: TGTGCCAGCAGCTGGGGACAGCAAGAGACCCAGTACTTC. This gives the protein CASSWGQQETQYF.

The V and J genes are TRBV24-1 and TRBJ1-1; D remains unclear. CDR1 and CDR2 (germline): KGHDR, SFDVKD. Trimming removed 8 bases at V and 1 base at J, with 28 bases between. This CDR3 is 19 amino acids long. The chain's CDR3 is CATMVMGSGSTRGNTEAFF. As DNA, the CDR3 is TGTGCCACCATGGTTATGGGTTCGGGATCAACCCGGGGGAACACTGAAGCTTTCTTT.

This clonotype was found many times. This rearrangement joins TRBV29-1 to TRBJ2-2; maybe TRBD2 (6 bases). CDR1 is SQVTM, CDR2 ANQGSEA, per germline. CDR3 length: 14 residues. V was pared by 1 base and J by 6 bases, with 12 bases between. DNA for the CDR3: TGCAGCGTTGAAGGCAGGCCGGGGGCCGGGGAGCTGTTTTTT. The encoded protein is CSVEGRPGAGELFF.

This clonotype was observed a few times. The J gene is TRBJ2-1, the V gene TRBV12-3 or TRBV12-4, with unresolved D. With 3 bases removed from V and 7 bases from J, the gap between germline ends came to 7 bases. The CDR3 contains 12 residues. This CDR3 is CASSFRVNEQFF. The CDR3 DNA is TGTGCCAGCAGTTTTCGGGTAAATGAGCAGTTCTTC.